The 27 T cell receptor beta chains presented below share a single source sample, sequenced in a study of breast tumors, draining lymph nodes, adjacent tissues. The lymph nodes were axillary draining lymph nodes from breast cancer patients. TCRdb re-analysed the multiplex PCR reads in MiXCR, keeping a single row per CDR3 protein. In the table there are about 94,000 distinct CDR3 sequences, approximately 30% of which are singletons. Source material: axillary lymph node tissue. All receptors derive from a female donor with breast cancer. Some clones in this sample may be carry-over from other donors' samples.

This clonotype was detected many times. This chain links TRBV5-6 with TRBJ2-2; 8 nucleotides line up with TRBD2. After removal of 4 bases from V and 5 bases from J, the junction contained 13 bases not matched to a gene. In germline, CDR1 is SGHDT, CDR2 YYEEEE. This CDR3 comprises 17 residues. The CDR3 DNA sequence: TGTGCCAGCAGCCCGGTCCCCTTAGCGGGGACGACCGGGGAGCTGTTTTTT. It translates to CASSPVPLAGTTGELFF.

The chain has TRBV11-2 and TRBJ2-3; TRBD2 aligns across 15 bases. The germline V gene encodes CDR1 SGHAT and CDR2 FQNNGV. The CDR3 covers 17 residues. V lost 5 bases and J lost 6; bases outside the gene matches: 9. The CDR3 here is CASSPGLAGGFPDTQYF. The CDR3 DNA sequence: TGTGCCAGCAGCCCAGGACTAGCGGGAGGGTTCCCGGATACGCAGTATTTT. Looking up the rest from reference TRBV11-2 and TRBJ2-3 gives the full variable domain: EAGVAQSPRYKIIEKRQSVAFWCNPISGHATLYWYQQILGQGPKLLIQFQNNGVVDDSQLPKDRFSAERLKGVDSTLKIQPAKLEDSAVYLCASSPGLAGGFPDTQYFGPGTRLTVL.

The rearrangement links TRBV19 to TRBJ1-1; 8 bases fit TRBD1. The CDR3 runs to 11 residues. V shed 7 bases and J 8 bases; nucleotides not matched to a gene: 3. Germline CDR1 LNHDA, CDR2 SQIVND (reference sequence). The CDR3: CASTTGAEAFF. CDR3 in DNA: TGTGCCAGTACGACAGGGGCCGAAGCTTTCTTT. Drawing the rest from reference TRBV19 and TRBJ1-1, the complete variable domain is DGGITQSPKYLFRKEGQNVTLSCEQNLNHDAMYWYRQDPGQGLRLIYYSQIVNDFQKGDIAEGYSVSREKKESFPLTVTSAQKNPTAFYLCASTTGAEAFFGQGTRLTVV.

This clonotype was recorded many times. The rearrangement uses TRBV30 and TRBJ1-5; D gene uncertain. The V and J ends lost 2 bases and 4 bases respectively, with 9 bases between them. Germline V lookup: CDR1 GTSNPN, CDR2 SVGIG (reference sequence). The CDR3 totals 13 residues. CDR3 DNA: TGTGCCTGGAGTTTAGACACTAATCAGCCCCAGCATTTT. This translates into CAWSLDTNQPQHF.

This clonotype was found many times. The chain joins TRBV2 to TRBJ1-4, with D possibly matching TRBD1 (5 bases). Per the germline V gene, CDR1 is SNHLY and CDR2 is FYNNEI. The CDR3 spans 14 residues. With 5 bases removed from V and 5 bases from J, the gap between germline ends came to 12 bases. CDR3 sequence: CASSRTLENEKLFF. The CDR3 nucleotides are TGTGCCAGCAGTAGGACACTCGAAAATGAAAAACTGTTTTTT.

A word on this clonotype: The germline gene is not matched at one end of the junction; a read error may be the cause. The chain joins TRBV5-1 to TRBJ2-7; 11 bases agree with TRBD1. CDR1 and CDR2 (germline): SGHRS, YFSETQ. The CDR3 spans 15 residues. The CDR3 sequence: CASSQAGTGGYEQYF. CDR3 in DNA: TGTGCCAGCAGTCAGGCCGGGACAGGGGGCTACGAGCAGTACTTC.

This clonotype came up many times. V is TRBV7-3 and J is TRBJ2-1; D is possibly TRBD2 (6 bases). V was trimmed by 5 bases and J by 5 bases, leaving 13 bases between them. The V gene's germline CDR1 is SGHTA and CDR2 FQGTGA. The CDR3 is 14 amino acids. This CDR3 reads CASSRPGLNNEQFF. CDR3 bases: TGTGCCAGCAGCCGGCCGGGACTTAACAATGAGCAGTTCTTC.

This clonotype was picked up many times. This chain uses TRBV15 with TRBJ2-7; D possibly corresponds to TRBD1 (5 bases). Trimming stripped 1 base from V and 0 bases from J, with 10 bases between. Germline assignment: CDR1 LNHNV and CDR2 YYDKDF (reference sequence). This CDR3 is built from 15 residues. The CDR3 DNA sequence: TGTGCCACCAGCAGAGGGGGCGGAAGCTCCTACGAGCAGTACTTC. This sequence encodes CATSRGGGSSYEQYF.

There are a few counts of this clonotype. This may stem from a read error, because a much larger clone lies one nucleotide away. The chain couples TRBV12-3 or TRBV12-4 to TRBJ1-5; TRBD1 matches 7 bases. The V gene end was trimmed by 3 bases and the J gene end by 4 bases; junction bases not matched to a gene: 9. The CDR3 totals 16 residues. The CDR3 DNA sequence: TGTGCCAGCAGTTTCGGGGAGGGGGCAGGTAATCAGCCCCAGCATTTT. This codes for CASSFGEGAGNQPQHF.

This clonotype showed up many times. This rearrangement joins TRBV5-1 to TRBJ2-7; 8 bases match TRBD2. CDR3 length: 13 amino acids. CDR1 SGHRS and CDR2 YFSETQ come from the germline V gene. The V gene end was trimmed by 4 bases and the J gene end by 6 bases; junction bases not matched to a gene: 6. CDR3: CASSIREGREQYF. In DNA, the CDR3 is TGCGCCAGCAGCATTCGGGAGGGCCGCGAGCAGTACTTC.

This clonotype was picked up many times. The junction shows a germline mismatch at one end, possibly a read error. The chain has TRBV20-1 and TRBJ2-3, with 8 bases that match TRBD1. This CDR3 contains 14 residues. Germline CDR1 DFQATT, CDR2 SNEGSKA (reference sequence). For the CDR3, the DNA is TGCAGTGTTAGTGGGACAGGTAACACAGATGCGCAGTATTTT. This translates into CSVSGTGNTDAQYF.

Ten or more counts support this clonotype. This chain uses TRBV13 with TRBJ2-3; D could derive from TRBD1 or TRBD2 (5 bases each). V was trimmed by 2 bases and J by 4 bases, leaving 10 bases between them. In germline, CDR1 is PRHDT, CDR2 FYEKMQ (reference sequence). The CDR3 has 14 amino acids. In DNA form, the CDR3 reads TGTGCCAGCAGCTTAAGAGAGGGGTCAGATACGCAGTATTTT. Its protein is CASSLREGSDTQYF.

This clonotype came up many times. CDR3 amino acids: CAASSGRGADTQYF. CDR3 bases: TGTGCTGCCTCGAGCGGGAGAGGGGCAGATACGCAGTATTTT. The chain joins TRBV30 to TRBJ2-3; TRBD2 aligns across 8 bases. The CDR3 length is 14 residues. In germline, CDR1 is GTSNPN, CDR2 SVGIG (reference sequence).

A word on this clonotype: This may be a read error, as it is one base from a much larger clone. The chain uses TRBV11-2 and TRBJ1-4; 8 bases fit TRBD1. Trimming at V came to 2 bases and at J to 8 bases, leaving 7 bases not matched to a gene. Germline assignment: CDR1 SGHAT and CDR2 FQNNGV. There are 15 residues in the CDR3. CDR3 in amino acids: CASSLTDRAREKLFF. CDR3 nucleotide sequence: TGTGCCAGCAGCTTAACGGACAGGGCGCGCGAAAAACTGTTTTTT.

Of note for this clonotype: A much larger clone lies one base from this, so it may be a read error. The V call is TRBV2, the J call TRBJ2-1; 12 bases match TRBD2. From germline, CDR1 is SNHLY and CDR2 FYNNEI. The CDR3 length is 19 residues. The CDR3 DNA follows: TGTGCCAGCAGTGCCCAGATTCTCTCGACTAGCGGGAGACCCAATGAGCAGCTCTTC. It codes for CASSAQILSTSGRPNEQLF.

This clonotype was observed many times. V is TRBV7-9 and J is TRBJ2-5; a possible D gene is TRBD2 (6 bases). The ends were cut back, 1 base at V and 4 bases at J, with 7 bases in the middle. This CDR3 region has 13 residues. CDR1 and CDR2 (germline): SEHNR, FQNEAQ (reference sequence). The CDR3 sequence is CASSLGGVETQYF. The CDR3 coding sequence is TGTGCCAGCAGCTTAGGGGGGGTAGAGACCCAGTACTTC.

This clonotype was seen ten or more times. The V gene is TRBV7-9, the J gene TRBJ2-7; the match to TRBD1 covers 10 bases. The trim removed 2 bases at V and 5 bases at J, leaving 3 bases unmatched. This CDR3 region has 14 residues. CDR1 and CDR2 (germline): SEHNR, FQNEAQ (reference sequence). DNA for the CDR3: TGTGCCAGCAGCTTAAAGGGACAGGGGCACGAGCAGTACTTC. This gives the protein CASSLKGQGHEQYF.

This clonotype was seen at least ten times. The rearrangement links TRBV12-3 or TRBV12-4 to TRBJ2-7; D uncertain. Trimming cost V 0 bases and J 7 bases, with 16 bases left between them. This CDR3 is built from 15 residues. The CDR3 DNA reads as TGTGCCAGCAGTTTAGCAGACCGGCTAGGTGTGGAGCAGTACTTC. Protein sequence: CASSLADRLGVEQYF.

In the case of this clonotype: The missing conserved phenylalanine or tryptophan at the end of this CDR3 makes a read error likely. V and J are TRBV12-3 or TRBV12-4 and TRBJ1-1; no firm D call. Trimming removed 0 bases at V and 5 bases at J, with 7 bases between. The CDR3 is 13 amino acids. In nucleotides, the CDR3 is TGTGCCAGCAGTTTAGCGTCGGGGACTGAAGCTTTCCTT. Amino acid sequence: CASSLASGTEAFL.

In the case of this clonotype: With a much larger clone just one base away, this may be a read error. V gene TRBV7-2 combines with J gene TRBJ1-1, with D tentatively TRBD1 (5 bases). This CDR3 comprises 16 residues. Germline V gene sequence: CDR1 SGHTA, CDR2 FQGNSA. This CDR3 is CASVPGALRMNTEASF. The CDR3 DNA reads TGTGCCAGCGTTCCCGGGGCTCTGCGAATGAACACTGAAGCTTCCTTT.

This clonotype occurred a few times. The rearrangement links TRBV6-2 or TRBV6-3 to TRBJ1-1; perhaps TRBD1 as D (6 bases). Germline values: CDR1 MNHEY, CDR2 SVGEGT. V lost 4 bases and J lost 4, with 16 bases in between. This CDR3 comprises 15 residues. The CDR3 DNA reads as TGTGCCAGCAGTTCCCCGGAGGGGGTGGGCACTGAAGCTTTCTTT. Translation gives CASSSPEGVGTEAFF.

This clonotype was seen repeatedly, ten times or more. This chain links TRBV14 with TRBJ1-3; D remains unclear. This CDR3 region has 14 residues. V was trimmed by 4 bases and J by 0 bases, leaving 7 bases between them. Germline V CDR1 and CDR2: SGHDN, FVKESK. The CDR3 loop is CASSLTFSGNTIYF. The CDR3 nucleotides are TGTGCCAGCAGCCTAACATTCTCTGGAAACACCATATATTTT.

This clonotype was observed at least ten times. This chain links TRBV24-1 with TRBJ2-1; D perhaps matches TRBD2 (6 bases). V was clipped by 5 bases and J by 2 bases, with 9 bases between them. Germline loops: CDR1 KGHDR, CDR2 SFDVKD. CDR3 length equals 14 residues. The CDR3 is CATSVAGPYNEQFF. In DNA, the CDR3 is TGTGCCACCAGTGTTGCGGGGCCCTACAATGAGCAGTTCTTC.

In its sample, this clonotype was seen a few times. Since a much larger clone is just one base distant, this may be a read error. The CDR3 spells CASSPSYSYNGQFF. In nucleotides, the CDR3 is TGTGCCAGCAGCCCTAGTTACTCCTACAATGGGCAGTTCTTC. The chain carries TRBV7-9 and TRBJ2-1; D not resolved. Per germline, CDR1 SEHNR and CDR2 FQNEAQ (reference sequence). The CDR3 runs 14 residues.

Only a few counts were recorded for this clonotype. Just one base apart from a much larger clone, this may be a read error. The chain is built from TRBV5-6 and TRBJ1-2; 7 bases fit TRBD1. The CDR3 runs 13 residues. Germline lookup yields CDR1 SGHDT and CDR2 YYEEEE. The ends lost 1 base at V and 8 bases at J; junction bases unmatched: 5. The CDR3 DNA follows: TGTGCCAGCAGCTTGACAGGGGCCAAAGGCTACACCTTC. It yields the protein CASSLTGAKGYTF.

This clonotype was counted ten times or more. This clone may be a read error of a much larger clone one base away. The CDR3 loop is CSARDRRTGAEQYF. As DNA, the CDR3 is TGCAGTGCTAGAGATAGACGGACCGGCGCCGAGCAGTACTTC. The rearrangement joins TRBV20-1 to TRBJ2-7; D unresolved. Trimming cost V 0 bases and J 6 bases, with 15 bases left between them. Germline V gene lookup returns CDR1 DFQATT and CDR2 SNEGSKA (reference sequence). This CDR3 contains 14 residues.

This clonotype has at least ten counts. An end of the junction differs from the germline gene, which may be a read error. CDR3: CASSHPKKGLAGESHRF. In DNA form, the CDR3 reads TGCGCCAGCAGCCACCCAAAGAAGGGACTAGCGGGAGAGTCCCATAGGTTT. The chain couples TRBV4-3 to TRBJ2-3, with 14 bases identical to TRBD2. Per the germline V gene, CDR1 is LGHNA and CDR2 is YSLEER. The CDR3 has 17 residues.